The 13 T cell receptor beta chains reported below all come from one sample, sequenced in a study of low-dose radiotherapy and immunotherapy resistance in tumors (dated by TCRdb to the early 2020s). The instrument given in TCRdb is Illumina MiniSeq. Superscript III and a set of TRAV- and TRBV-specific primers were used to synthesize first-strand cDNA, so that both TCRalpha and TCRbeta chains were covered. A roughly 19-cycle PCR with Phusion amplified the TCRs, pairing a constant-region primer with the adapter that was attached to the V primers. The public reads were reprocessed in TCRdb via fastp at Q25 and MiXCR, keeping in-frame beta chains. Every distinct CDR3 protein forms one entry, paired with its most common genes and DNA. The sample contains tens of thousands of distinct CDR3 sequences, 9.4% of them found a single time. Of the sample, around 0.98% is held by the ten largest clones. The time point tag for this specimen amounts to: before trial treatment.

The sample consisted of PBMCs, taken before treatment. These receptor sequences come from a male donor with prostate cancer.

This clonotype was seen many times. V gene TRBV24-1 combines with J gene TRBJ2-7, with D unclear. Germline CDR1 and CDR2: KGHDR and SFDVKD. The CDR3 is 13 amino acids. In nucleotides, the CDR3 is TGTCCCCACCAGTTTGCAGGAGCCTACGAGCAGTACTTC. It translates to CPHQFAGAYEQYF.

This clonotype was recorded many times. The rearrangement joins TRBV18 to TRBJ2-7; TRBD2 might be the D (5 bases). V was clipped by 5 bases and J by 2 bases, with 10 bases between them. The length of the CDR3 is 13 residues. CDR1 and CDR2 (germline): KGHSH, LQKENI. CDR3 sequence reads: CASSSGGTYEQYF. CDR3 DNA: TGTGCCAGCTCAAGCGGCGGAACCTACGAGCAGTACTTC.

A few counts support this clonotype. Because the CDR3's place on the DNA is in doubt, the DNA is left out and the CDR3 is given as listed by TCRdb. This CDR3 is CASSQSDRTPGSCFF. The V and J genes are TRBV23-1 and TRBJ2-2. TRBV23-1 is designated an ORF whose function remains uncertain. Both ends counted, the CDR3 spans 15 residues.

The chain couples TRBV5-4 to TRBJ1-6; 8 nucleotides align to TRBD1. The CDR3 spans 18 residues. V was pared by 2 bases and J by 9 bases, with 16 bases of the junction left unmatched. Germline CDR1 is SGHNT and CDR2 is YYREEE (reference sequence). The CDR3 DNA reads as TGTGCCAGCAGCTTTGGTCCCTCTCGGGGGCAGGGGGCTTCACCCCTCCACTTT. Its protein product is CASSFGPSRGQGASPLHF.

This clonotype has a count of ten or more. CDR3 sequence: CASSQDQATGELFF. The CDR3 DNA follows: TGTGCCAGCAGCCAAGATCAGGCAACCGGGGAGCTGTTTTTT. The V gene is TRBV3-1, the J gene TRBJ2-2; no definite D call. This CDR3 is 14 amino acids long. The V gene's germline CDR1 is LGHDT and CDR2 YNNKEL (reference sequence). Deletions cut 0 bases from V and 5 bases from J, with 7 bases between.

A remark on this clonotype: A far larger clone is only one base removed, so a read error is likely. V and J are TRBV18 and TRBJ2-1; perhaps TRBD2 as D (6 bases). The germline CDR1 and CDR2 sequences are KGHSH and LQKENI. The CDR3 length is 13 residues. Trimming cost V 4 bases and J 13 bases, with 17 bases left between them. CDR3 region: CASSQGGRETQFF. Written as DNA, the CDR3 is TGTGCCAGCTCACAGGGAGGTCGGGAGACCCAGTTCTTC.

A few counts support this clonotype. This rearrangement joins TRBV19 to TRBJ1-1; TRBD1 aligns across 11 bases. Trimming removed 4 bases from V and 0 bases from J; junction bases left unmatched: 4. CDR1 LNHDA and CDR2 SQIVND come from the germline V gene (reference sequence). This CDR3 comprises 16 residues. The CDR3 sequence: CASSTRTGGLNTEAFF. Written as DNA, the CDR3 is TGTGCCAGTAGTACCAGGACAGGGGGCCTGAACACTGAAGCTTTCTTT.

The J gene is TRBJ1-5, the V gene TRBV6-4; perhaps TRBD1 as D (5 bases). CDR1 and CDR2 (germline): MRHNA, SNTAGT. Trimming took off 7 bases at V and 3 bases at J, with 7 bases between the two ends. CDR3 length: 12 amino acids. The CDR3 region is CASIRANQPQHF. DNA of the CDR3: TGTGCCAGCATCAGGGCCAATCAGCCCCAGCATTTT.

There are many counts of this clonotype. V and J are TRBV7-2 and TRBJ2-7; D uncertain. The V end lost 4 bases, the J end lost 3 bases, and 10 bases lay between the germline ends. Germline CDR1 is SGHTA and CDR2 is FQGNSA. The CDR3 runs to 13 residues. DNA for the CDR3: TGTGCCAGCAGCTCCCTCGGACGCTACGAGCAGTACTTC. This gives the protein CASSSLGRYEQYF.

This clonotype was observed at least ten times. V and J are TRBV20-1 and TRBJ1-1; D perhaps matches TRBD1 (5 bases). The CDR3 spans 15 residues. Trimming shortened V by 3 bases and J by 5 bases, and 19 bases separated the two germline ends. CDR1 is DFQATT, CDR2 SNEGSKA, per germline (reference sequence). This CDR3 is CSASPGIEGRTEAFF. CDR3 nucleotide sequence: TGCAGTGCTAGTCCTGGGATAGAGGGACGGACTGAAGCTTTCTTT.

This clonotype was recorded many times. The rearrangement uses TRBV6-1 and TRBJ1-5, with TRBD1 identical over 11 bases. Germline CDR1 is MNHNS and CDR2 is SASEGT. After removal of 6 bases from V and 2 bases from J, the junction contained 12 bases not matched to a gene. This CDR3 spans 18 amino acids. CDR3 loop: CASSRGQGASTGNQPQHF. Written as DNA, the CDR3 is TGTGCCAGCAGCCGTGGACAGGGGGCATCCACGGGCAATCAGCCCCAGCATTTT.

This clonotype came up a few times. The rearrangement uses TRBV10-3 and TRBJ2-1, with 8 bases identical to TRBD2. J gave up 9 bases and V 3 bases, and 16 bases lay outside the gene matches. Germline assignment: CDR1 ENHRY and CDR2 SYGVKD. The CDR3 runs to 17 residues. The CDR3 DNA is TGTGCCATCAGTGACTCGGGAGGGATAGTTTTGACAATTGAGCAGTTCTTC. Protein: CAISDSGGIVLTIEQFF.

This clonotype was detected many times. CDR3 sequence (DNA): TGTGCCAGCAGTTTCACAGGGGCGATGAGCTCGAGCGTTCCGAAAAACAATGAGCAGTTCTTC. Encoded protein: CASSFTGAMSSSVPKNNEQFF. This rearrangement joins TRBV28 to TRBJ2-1; 7 bases line up with TRBD1. Trimming cost V 3 bases and J 5 bases; bases outside gene matches: 25. Germline values: CDR1 MDHEN, CDR2 SYDVKM. CDR3 length: 21 residues. Filled out from reference TRBV28 and TRBJ2-1, the complete variable domain reads DVKVTQSSRYLVKRTGEKVFLECVQDMDHENMFWYRQDPGLGLRLIYFSYDVKMKEKGDIPEGYSVSREKKERFSLILESASTNQTSMYLCASSFTGAMSSSVPKNNEQFFGPGTRLTVL.